This T cell receptor (beta chain) was captured in a study of OX40 agonist ivuxolimab in advanced cancers. In the study overall: Intravenous ivuxolimab at 0.01 to 10 mg/kg was given to patients every 2 weeks. One patient with hepatocellular carcinoma and two with cutaneous melanoma, three in all, had partial responses.

Germline lookup yields CDR1 KGHSH and CDR2 LQKENI. Trimming shortened V by 6 bases and J by 1 base, and 12 bases separated the two germline ends. The CDR3 loop spans 14 amino acids. Profiled with immunoSEQ multiplex PCR; TCRdb holds only in-frame clones, not every one. The sample records around 140,000 clones, about 93% being singletons. Here the sequenced sample was CD4+ or CD8+ T cells sorted from blood, taken in a trial of the OX40 agonist ivuxolimab. The source is an adult with an advanced solid tumor such as melanoma, head and neck, liver or kidney cancer. The V call is TRBV18, the J call TRBJ2-5; D possibly corresponds to TRBD2 (5 bases). The CDR3 DNA follows: TGTGCCAGCTCTCCGGGGAACCTCCAAGAGACCCAGTACTTC. It translates to CASSPGNLQETQYF.